Listed below are T cell receptor beta chains from one sample, sequenced in a study of blood T cell repertoires in COVID-19. Data came from immunoSEQ multiplex PCR; TCRdb stores just in-frame clones and leaves some out. The data show some 120,000 clones, more than 70% seen once. Sequenced sample: peripheral blood. These receptors were obtained from a woman aged 30 to 39 who had recovered from COVID-19. Both conserved end residues are part of each CDR3. Fields, in order: D gene, V gene, clone size, J gene, CDR3 DNA, CDR3 protein. A D gene is named only where the DNA matches it firmly. Size tells how often a clone was seen (once, few, many) or the class of an expanded clone, and some rows leave it out.

D: -
V: TRBV11-2
size: -
J: TRBJ2-7
DNA: TGTGCCAGCACCCGGGACACGAGGGACGAGCAGTACTTC
CDR3: CASTRDTRDEQYF

D: TRBD1
V: TRBV4-1
size: -
J: TRBJ1-1
DNA: TGCGCCAGCAGCCAAGGTTACAGGGGTGTGAACACTGAAGCTTTCTTT
CDR3: CASSQGYRGVNTEAFF

D: TRBD1
V: TRBV6-5
size: -
J: TRBJ2-2
DNA: TGTGCCAGCAGTTACCACAATGACAGGGCCGGGGAGCTGTTTTTT
CDR3: CASSYHNDRAGELFF

D: -
V: TRBV9
size: -
J: TRBJ2-7
DNA: TGTGCCAGCAGCGTAGGCCCAACGGGGTCGACCTACGAGCAGTACTTC
CDR3: CASSVGPTGSTYEQYF

D: -
V: TRBV21-1
size: many
J: TRBJ2-2
DNA: TGTGCCAGCAGCGAGGACAGGGCGTACACCGGGGAGCTGTTTTTT
CDR3: CASSEDRAYTGELFF

D: -
V: TRBV27
size: -
J: TRBJ1-1
DNA: TGTGCCAGCAAGCGGTTCGGACCTGACACTGAAGCTTTCTTT
CDR3: CASKRFGPDTEAFF

D: TRBD2
V: TRBV7-9
size: -
J: TRBJ2-7
DNA: TGTGCCAGCAGCTCTGGACTAGCGGGAGCTCTGGGCGAGCAGTACTTC
CDR3: CASSSGLAGALGEQYF

D: TRBD2
V: TRBV5-1
size: -
J: TRBJ2-5
DNA: TGCGCCAGCAGCTTGATGGCTAGCGGGAGTGGGGAGACCCAGTACTTC
CDR3: CASSLMASGSGETQYF

D: TRBD1
V: TRBV13
size: -
J: TRBJ1-4
DNA: TGTGCCAGCAGCTTGGGACAGGGTGGCGCAGGTGAAAAACTGTTTTTT
CDR3: CASSLGQGGAGEKLFF

D: -
V: TRBV19
size: -
J: TRBJ2-1
DNA: TGTGCCTCAAATTGGGGCCCCTCCTACAATGAGCAGTTCTTC
CDR3: CASNWGPSYNEQFF

D: -
V: TRBV10-3
size: -
J: TRBJ2-3
DNA: TGTGCCATCAGTGGGAGGGGTAGCACAGATACGCAGTATTTT
CDR3: CAISGRGSTDTQYF

D: -
V: TRBV6-6
size: few
J: TRBJ1-6
DNA: TGTGCCAGCTTCGGAGAACCGACCGGCCGGAATTCACCCCTCCACTTT
CDR3: CASFGEPTGRNSPLHF

D: -
V: TRBV29-1
size: -
J: TRBJ2-1
DNA: TGCAGCGTTGAACAGGGGTCAAATGAGCAGTTCTTC
CDR3: CSVEQGSNEQFF

D: TRBD2
V: TRBV3-1/TRBV3-2
size: -
J: TRBJ2-1
DNA: TGTGCCAGCAGCCATGACGCGGGGGTCGGTGAGCAGTTCTTC
CDR3: CASSHDAGVGEQFF

D: -
V: TRBV27
size: -
J: TRBJ1-6
DNA: TGTGCCAGCAGCCTAGGACAGTATAATTCACCCCTCCACTTT
CDR3: CASSLGQYNSPLHF

D: TRBD1
V: TRBV2
size: -
J: TRBJ2-1
DNA: TGTGCCAGCAGTGAACAGGGGGCGGTGAAGCAGTTCTTC
CDR3: CASSEQGAVKQFF

D: -
V: TRBV11-1
size: -
J: TRBJ2-7
DNA: TGTGCCAGCAGCCACCCCAGGGGCGGGCCCTTGGCGCAGTACTTC
CDR3: CASSHPRGGPLAQYF

D: TRBD2
V: TRBV6-5
size: -
J: TRBJ2-1
DNA: TGTGCCAGCAGTATGACTAGCGGGTCCTACAATGAGCAGTTCTTC
CDR3: CASSMTSGSYNEQFF

D: TRBD1
V: TRBV18
size: -
J: TRBJ1-5
DNA: TGTGCCAGCTCCCCTGACAGGGGTGGCAATCAGCCCCAGCATTTT
CDR3: CASSPDRGGNQPQHF

D: -
V: TRBV11-1
size: -
J: TRBJ2-1
DNA: TGTGCCAGCAGCTCGATAATTCAGCGTGAGCAGTTCTTC
CDR3: CASSSIIQREQFF

D: TRBD2
V: TRBV2
size: -
J: TRBJ2-1
DNA: TGTGCCAGCAGTGAAAAACTAGCGGGGGGGTATGAGCAGTTCTTC
CDR3: CASSEKLAGGYEQFF

D: TRBD1
V: TRBV18
size: once
J: TRBJ1-5
DNA: TGTGCCAGCTCCCTATTACAGGGGGCTAGTCAGCCCCAGCATTTT
CDR3: CASSLLQGASQPQHF

D: -
V: TRBV6-2/TRBV6-3
size: few
J: TRBJ2-7
DNA: TGTGCCAGCAGTTACTCCGAGGCCAGCTCCTACGAGCAGTACTTC
CDR3: CASSYSEASSYEQYF

D: -
V: TRBV7-2
size: -
J: TRBJ2-3
DNA: TGTGCCAGCAGCTTATTTAGTTTGGATACGCAGTATTTT
CDR3: CASSLFSLDTQYF

D: TRBD1
V: TRBV7-2
size: -
J: TRBJ1-1
DNA: TGTGCCAGCAGCTCAAACAGGGGGACTGAAGCTTTCTTT
CDR3: CASSSNRGTEAFF

D: -
V: TRBV5-1
size: -
J: TRBJ2-3
DNA: TGCGCCAGCAGCTCATACTCAACAGATACGCAGTATTTT
CDR3: CASSSYSTDTQYF

D: TRBD2
V: TRBV27
size: few
J: TRBJ2-7
DNA: TGTGCCAGCAGGGAGAGCGGGAGGGCCTTCTACGAGCAGTACTTC
CDR3: CASRESGRAFYEQYF

D: -
V: TRBV5-1
size: -
J: TRBJ1-4
DNA: TGCGCCAGCAGCTTTGATGGGGGCTCGGAAAAACTGTTTTTT
CDR3: CASSFDGGSEKLFF

D: -
V: TRBV11-2
size: -
J: TRBJ2-1
DNA: TGTGCCAGCAGCTTAACCGGGAGTAGCTCCTACAATGAGCAGTTCTTC
CDR3: CASSLTGSSSYNEQFF

D: TRBD2
V: TRBV13
size: -
J: TRBJ2-1
DNA: TGTGCCAGCAGCTTAAGGCGGGGGGCCTCCTACAATGAGCAGTTCTTC
CDR3: CASSLRRGASYNEQFF

D: TRBD1
V: TRBV29-1
size: -
J: TRBJ2-7
DNA: TGCAGCGTTGGAGGGGTTATACAGGGGGCTAACGACGAGCAGTACTTC
CDR3: CSVGGVIQGANDEQYF